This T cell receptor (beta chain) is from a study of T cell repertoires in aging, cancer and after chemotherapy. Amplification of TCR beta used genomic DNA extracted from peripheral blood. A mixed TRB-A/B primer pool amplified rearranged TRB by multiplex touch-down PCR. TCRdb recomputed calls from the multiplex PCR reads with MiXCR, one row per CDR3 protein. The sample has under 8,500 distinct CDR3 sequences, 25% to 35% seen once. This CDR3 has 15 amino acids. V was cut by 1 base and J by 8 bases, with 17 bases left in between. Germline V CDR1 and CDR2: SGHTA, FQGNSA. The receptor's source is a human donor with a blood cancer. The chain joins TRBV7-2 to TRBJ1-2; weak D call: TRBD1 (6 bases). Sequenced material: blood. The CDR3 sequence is CASSLDRTALRGYTF. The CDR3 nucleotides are TGTGCCAGCAGCTTAGATCGGACAGCCCTTAGGGGCTACACCTTC.